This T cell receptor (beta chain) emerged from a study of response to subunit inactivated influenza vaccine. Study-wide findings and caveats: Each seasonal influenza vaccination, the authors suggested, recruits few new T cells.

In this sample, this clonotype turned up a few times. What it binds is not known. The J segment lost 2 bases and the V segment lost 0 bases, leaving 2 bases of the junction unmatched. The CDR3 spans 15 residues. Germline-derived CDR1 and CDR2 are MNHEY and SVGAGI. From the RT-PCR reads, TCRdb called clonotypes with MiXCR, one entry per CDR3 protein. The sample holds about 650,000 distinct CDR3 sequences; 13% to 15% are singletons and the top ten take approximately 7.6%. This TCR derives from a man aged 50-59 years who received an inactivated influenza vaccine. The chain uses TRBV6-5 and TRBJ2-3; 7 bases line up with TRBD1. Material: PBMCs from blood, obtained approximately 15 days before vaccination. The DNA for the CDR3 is TGTGCCAGCAGTTACTCGGGACAGTACACAGATACGCAGTATTTT. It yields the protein CASSYSGQYTDTQYF.